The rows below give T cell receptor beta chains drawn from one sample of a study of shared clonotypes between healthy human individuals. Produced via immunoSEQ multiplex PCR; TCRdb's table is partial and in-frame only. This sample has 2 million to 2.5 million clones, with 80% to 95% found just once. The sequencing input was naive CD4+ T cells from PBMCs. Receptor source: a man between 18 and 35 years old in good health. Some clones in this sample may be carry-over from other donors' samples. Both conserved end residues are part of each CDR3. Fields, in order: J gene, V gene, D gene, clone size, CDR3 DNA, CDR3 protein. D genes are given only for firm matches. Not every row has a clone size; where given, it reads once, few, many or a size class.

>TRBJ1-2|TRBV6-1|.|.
TGTGCCAGCAGAACCCACCCCATGGAAGGCTACACCTTC
CASRTHPMEGYTF
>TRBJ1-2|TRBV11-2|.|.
TGTGCCAGCAGCTCAAACTATGGCTACACCTTC
CASSSNYGYTF
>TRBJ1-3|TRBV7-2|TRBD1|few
TGTGCCAGCAGCCCCGGGACAGGGCTTTCGAGCTCTGGAAACACCATATATTTT
CASSPGTGLSSSGNTIYF
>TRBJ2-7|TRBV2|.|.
TGTGCCAGCAGTGGAGGGTCCTACGAGCAGTACTTC
CASSGGSYEQYF
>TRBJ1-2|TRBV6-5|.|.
TGTGCCAGCAGTTACTCGATGGGGGGCTATGGCTACACCTTC
CASSYSMGGYGYTF
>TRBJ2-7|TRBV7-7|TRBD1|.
TGTGCCAGCAGCTTAAACAGGGGAGCCTACGAGCAGTACTTC
CASSLNRGAYEQYF
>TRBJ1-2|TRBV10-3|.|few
TGTGCCATCAGTGATAGACAGTTGGACGGCTACACCTTC
CAISDRQLDGYTF
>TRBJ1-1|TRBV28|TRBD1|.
TGTGCCAGCAGTTTATGGACAGGGAGCACTGAAGCTTTCTTT
CASSLWTGSTEAFF
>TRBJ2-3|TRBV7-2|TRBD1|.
TGTGCCAGCAGCAGGGGACAGGGACAAAGCACAGATACGCAGTATTTT
CASSRGQGQSTDTQYF
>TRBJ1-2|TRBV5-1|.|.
TGCGCCAGCAGCTTGGCGCGTGGGCATTTGGATGGCTACACCTTC
CASSLARGHLDGYTF
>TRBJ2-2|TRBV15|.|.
TGTGCCACCAGCAGAGAGGGTAGGCGGAACACCGGGGAGCTGTTTTTT
CATSREGRRNTGELFF
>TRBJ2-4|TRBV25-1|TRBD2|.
TGTGCCAGCAGTGCAGCTAGCGGGTACATTCAGTACTTC
CASSAASGYIQYF
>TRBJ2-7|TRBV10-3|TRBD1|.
TGTGCCATCAGTGGCGAGGGGGCCATAACCTACGAGCAGTACTTC
CAISGEGAITYEQYF
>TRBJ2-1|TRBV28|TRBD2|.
TGTGCCAGCGGTATAACTAGCGAATTCAATGAGCAGTTCTTC
CASGITSEFNEQFF
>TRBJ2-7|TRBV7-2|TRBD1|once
TGTGCCAGCAACCCTACACAGGGGGCTGGGTCCTACGAGCAGTACTTC
CASNPTQGAGSYEQYF
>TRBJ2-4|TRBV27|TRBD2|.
TGTGCCAGCAGTTTTAATAGAGGGAGGGAGAACATTCAGTACTTC
CASSFNRGRENIQYF
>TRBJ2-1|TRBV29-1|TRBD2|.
TGCAGCGTTGTGGTCAGCGGGAGGGAGCAGTTCTTC
CSVVVSGREQFF
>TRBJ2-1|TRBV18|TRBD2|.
TGTGCCAGCTCACCCGGGACTAGCGGGAGTGATGAGCAGTTCTTC
CASSPGTSGSDEQFF
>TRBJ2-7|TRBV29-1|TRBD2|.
TGCAGCGTTGAGGGACTAGCGGGAGGCCTGGGCTCCTACGAGCAGTACTTC
CSVEGLAGGLGSYEQYF
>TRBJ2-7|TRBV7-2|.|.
TGTGCCAGCAGCCCATTGGCAGGGAGCCGAAGGAGAGAGCAGTACTTC
CASSPLAGSRRREQYF
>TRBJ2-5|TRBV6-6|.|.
TGTGCCAGCAGTACAGAAAACAGAGCTCAAGAGACCCAGTACTTC
CASSTENRAQETQYF
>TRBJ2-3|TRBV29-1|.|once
TGCAGCGTTGAGGCGTCTTACGGGGGCACAGATACGCAGTATTTT
CSVEASYGGTDTQYF
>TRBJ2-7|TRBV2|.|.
TGTGCCAGCAGGTTTCTTCGGGACACCTCTTACGAGCAGTACTTC
CASRFLRDTSYEQYF
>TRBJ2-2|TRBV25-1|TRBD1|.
TGTGCCAGCAGTGAACCCTACAGGGGGCCTGGGGAGCTGTTTTTT
CASSEPYRGPGELFF
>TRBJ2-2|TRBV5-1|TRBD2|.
TGCGCCAGCAGCCCCCACGGGCTAGCGGGAGGACTAAACACCGGGGAGCTGTTTTTT
CASSPHGLAGGLNTGELFF
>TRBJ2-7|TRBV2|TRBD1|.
TGTGCCAGCAGTGTGGCCAGGGGGCTACGCGAGCAGTACTTC
CASSVARGLREQYF
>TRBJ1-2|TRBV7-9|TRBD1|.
TGTGCCAGCTTAGGGACAGGGGATGGCTACACCTTC
CASLGTGDGYTF
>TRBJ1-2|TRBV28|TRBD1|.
TGTGCCAGCAGTCCGGGACAGGGTTGGAATGGCTACACCTTC
CASSPGQGWNGYTF
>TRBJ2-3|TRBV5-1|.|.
TGCGCCAGCAGCCCACAGCCCTGGGGGACCACAGATACGCAGTATTTT
CASSPQPWGTTDTQYF
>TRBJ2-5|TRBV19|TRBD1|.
TGTGCCAGTAGTATATATAGCCCTAGACAGGGACAAGAGACCCAGTACTTC
CASSIYSPRQGQETQYF
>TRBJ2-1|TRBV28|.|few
TGTGCCAGCAGTTTAAGGGTTTACAATGAGCAGTTCTTC
CASSLRVYNEQFF
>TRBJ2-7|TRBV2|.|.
TGTGCCAGCAGTCCACCCTCGGCCAGACTATCCTACGAGCAGTACTTC
CASSPPSARLSYEQYF
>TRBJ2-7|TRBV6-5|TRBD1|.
TGTGCCAGCAGTAGCCCGACAGGGCCCTACGAGCAGTACTTC
CASSSPTGPYEQYF
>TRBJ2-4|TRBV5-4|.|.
TGTGCCAGCAGCTTGGCCGGCCCAGCCAAAAACATTCAGTACTTC
CASSLAGPAKNIQYF
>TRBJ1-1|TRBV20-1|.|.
TGCAGTGCTAGCCGGCAGCCTGAAGCTTTCTTT
CSASRQPEAFF
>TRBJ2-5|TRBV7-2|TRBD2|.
TGTGCCAGCAGCTTAGTAGGCCTAGCGGGAGAAGAGACCCAGTACTTC
CASSLVGLAGEETQYF
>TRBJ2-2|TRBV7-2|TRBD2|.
TGTGCCAGCAGCTTAGTGAGCGGGAGGGGAACCGGGGAGCTGTTTTTT
CASSLVSGRGTGELFF
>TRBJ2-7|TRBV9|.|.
TGTGCCAGCAGCGTAGACAATATCAACGAGCAGTACTTC
CASSVDNINEQYF
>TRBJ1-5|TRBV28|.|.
TGTGCCAGCAGTCCCCAGGGGTTCGGACAGCCCCAGCATTTT
CASSPQGFGQPQHF
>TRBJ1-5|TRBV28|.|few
TGTGCCAGCAGTCCACCATCAAACTACGGCAATCAGCCCCAGCATTTT
CASSPPSNYGNQPQHF
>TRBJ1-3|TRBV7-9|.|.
TGTGCTAGCAGCTTAGCGGGGACTGCGACCTCTGGAAACACCATATATTTT
CASSLAGTATSGNTIYF
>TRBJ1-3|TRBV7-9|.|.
TGTGCCAGCAGCTTAAATCCCGGGCTTGGAAACACCATATATTTT
CASSLNPGLGNTIYF
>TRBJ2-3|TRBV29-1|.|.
TGCAGCGTGGAGGGCGATAGCGGATTACCTAATACGCAGTATTTT
CSVEGDSGLPNTQYF
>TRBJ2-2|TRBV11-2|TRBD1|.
TGTGCCAGCAGCCTGGTTGGGACAGGGGACACCGGGGAGCTGTTTTTT
CASSLVGTGDTGELFF
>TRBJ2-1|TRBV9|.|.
TGTGCCAGCAGCGTAGATGGGAGCGGACCCTACAATGAGCAGTTCTTC
CASSVDGSGPYNEQFF
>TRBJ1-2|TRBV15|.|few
TGTGCCACCAGCAGAGAAAGACTGGGAATCTATGGCTACACCTTC
CATSRERLGIYGYTF
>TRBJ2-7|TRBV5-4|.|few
TGTGCCAGCAGCTCCCTCGTCGAGCAGTACTTC
CASSSLVEQYF
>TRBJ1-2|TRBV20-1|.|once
TGCAGTGCTATGGAAAACTATGGCTACACCTTC
CSAMENYGYTF
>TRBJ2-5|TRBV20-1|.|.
TGCAGTGCAATCGTCCGGGAGACCCAGTACTTC
CSAIVRETQYF
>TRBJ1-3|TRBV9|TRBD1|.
TGTGCCAGCAGCGCCACCGCTGGAGCAGGGGGCACTGGAAACACCATATATTTT
CASSATAGAGGTGNTIYF
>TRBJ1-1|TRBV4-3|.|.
TGCGCCAGCAGCCAAGATTTGCAGGTCACTGAAGCTTTCTTT
CASSQDLQVTEAFF
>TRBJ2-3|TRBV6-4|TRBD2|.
TGTGCCAGCACCCTTTCTAGCGGGCGAGGCTATACGCAGTATTTT
CASTLSSGRGYTQYF
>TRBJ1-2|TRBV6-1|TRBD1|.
TGTGCCAGCAGTGTACCAGGGGGCTTTGATGGCTACACCTTC
CASSVPGGFDGYTF
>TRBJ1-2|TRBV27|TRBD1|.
TGTGCCAGCAGTTTACAGGGGGCGCTTAACTATGGCTACACCTTC
CASSLQGALNYGYTF
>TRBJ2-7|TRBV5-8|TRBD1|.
TGTGCCAGCAGCTTCGGGACAGGTGGCTACGAGCAGTACTTC
CASSFGTGGYEQYF
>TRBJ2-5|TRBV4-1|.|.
TGCGCCAGCAGGGGAGGGGGAGAGACCCAGTACTTC
CASRGGGETQYF
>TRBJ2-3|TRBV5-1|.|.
TGCGCCAGCCGACCCGGGAGAACTAGCACAGATACGCAGTATTTT
CASRPGRTSTDTQYF
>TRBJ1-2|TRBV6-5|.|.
TGTGCCAGCAGTTACTCGAGACAGACAATTAACTATGGCTACACCTTC
CASSYSRQTINYGYTF